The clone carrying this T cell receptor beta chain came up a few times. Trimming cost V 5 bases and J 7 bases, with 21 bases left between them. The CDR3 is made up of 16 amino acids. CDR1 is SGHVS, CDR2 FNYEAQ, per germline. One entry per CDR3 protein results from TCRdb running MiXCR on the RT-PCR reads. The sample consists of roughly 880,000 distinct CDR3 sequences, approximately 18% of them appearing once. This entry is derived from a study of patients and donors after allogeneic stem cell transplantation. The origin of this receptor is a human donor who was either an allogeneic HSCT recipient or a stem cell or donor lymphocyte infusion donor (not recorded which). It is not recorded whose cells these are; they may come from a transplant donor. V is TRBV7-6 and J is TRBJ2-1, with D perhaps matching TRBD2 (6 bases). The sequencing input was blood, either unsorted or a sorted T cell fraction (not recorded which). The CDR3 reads CASSPNGAGLLNEQFF. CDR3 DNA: TGTGCCAGCAGCCCCAATGGGGCGGGACTCTTGAATGAGCAGTTCTTC.